This T cell receptor beta chain was identified during a study of shared clonotypes between healthy human individuals (dated by TCRdb to about 2020). For the wider study: The cohort included a few men and a couple of women between 18 and 49 years of age. Per donor, three plates each were used for CD4 naive and CD4 memory, two for CD8 naive, and one for CD8 memory. Blood TCR repertoires of five healthy adults were deeply sequenced to estimate repertoire size and the extent of clonotype sharing between individuals. Libraries were prepared and TCR repertoires were sequenced by different laboratories using diverse techniques, in order to increase sequencing depth and limit assay-specific biases. Between about 0.8 and 9 billion PBMCs per donor were obtained by leukapheresis. Study-wide conclusions, independent of this receptor: Estimated clonotype richness was generally larger for naive than for memory subsets. Because the study included a small number of donors, the genetic and exposure-history diversity represented was limited. Clonotypes shared by all four sorted-subset donors showed higher generation probabilities than non-shared clonotypes. Pairwise subsampling led to the expectation that sequencing depth would affect the degree of clonotype sharing among donors. Sampling was restricted to blood, and TCR repertoires in tissues likely differ from the TCR repertoires found in blood. Rarefaction of sorted-subset datasets indicated incomplete sequencing despite the large sequencing depth. About 5% of naive CD4, roughly 3.5% of naive CD8, 2.3% of memory CD4, and approximately 0.4% of memory CD8 clonotypes were shared across several donors.

Donors were healthy HIV-negative adults with no recently reported acute infections or vaccinations. Every donor was a Caucasian adult living in Nashville, Tennessee, USA. CD4+ T cells were enriched by magnetic negative selection; naive cells were then positively selected on CD45RA, and the negative fraction formed the memory subset. After blood collection by leukapheresis, PBMCs were isolated using Ficoll-Histopaque density gradient centrifugation and then cryopreserved in the vapor phase of liquid nitrogen. Analytical flow cytometry was used to check the purity and quantity of every magnetically sorted T cell population. From each sorted fraction, genomic DNA was isolated and quantified by UV absorbance on a Nanodrop 2000c. There are 18 amino acids in the CDR3, from cysteine to phenylalanine inclusive. The entry retains the CDR3 DNA only, 54 bases that are in frame from base 1. The junction shows trimming of 5 bases on V and 7 bases on J, and the gene matches do not reach 14 bases of it. The germline V gene (reference sequence) yields MNHEY for CDR1 and SMNVEV for CDR2.

Using the deep immunoSEQ assay, multiplex PCR amplified TCR CDR3 regions from genomic DNA. For each cell subset, the extracted genomic DNA was distributed evenly across all wells of several immunoSEQ 96-well plates, and each plate served as one replicate. Each replicate PCR for sorted subsets received around 210 ng genomic DNA, equal to roughly 30,000 T cell genomes. Purified libraries were quantified with a Qubit 3.0 fluorometer, sized on a Bioanalyzer 2100, and re-quantified with the KAPA Library Quantification kit. A separate single-read 150-cycle Illumina NextSeq 550 flow cell was used to sequence each immunoSEQ 96-well plate. Per the authors' processing: Because only junctional sequences without quality scores were contained in the immunoSEQ output, filtering matching that applied to full-length reads could not be performed. To assign V/J genes and CDR3, sequences were annotated using PyIR, a Python wrapper for IgBLAST v1.9, with IMGT germline references. Reads were removed for weak V/J assignments (E-value above 1e-6), missing CDR3, stop codons, out-of-frame junctions, or ambiguous translated residues. V3J clonotypes were defined by identical inferred V gene, J gene, and CDR3 amino acid sequence. The percentage overlap between two repertoires was calculated by dividing the number of shared unique clonotypes by the size of the smaller repertoire. RTK rarefaction, the Chao1 estimator, and Recon v2.1 estimates of unobserved clonotypes were used to assess repertoire richness. OLGA was used to compute generation probabilities for all TCRbeta clonotypes that the gDNA method yielded from four donors. Here the immuneACCESS table is served through TCRdb, limited to in-frame sequences with V and J called. Missing clones are a known gap in these copies; in checked studies unresolved V genes cover under half, and the rest lacks a known reason. D and trimming were read from the DNA, whereas the V and J calls and clone size are those reported in that table. The sample includes about 2.4 million clones, with 93% observed a single time. The ten largest clones represent roughly 0.39% of the sample.

About this clone itself: It has no known antigen specificity. Base qualities are not recorded, but no much larger clone differs from it by a single base.

The TCR was taken from a man younger than 35 in good health. Some clones in this sample may be carry-over from other donors' samples. The chain is encoded by TRBV27 joined to TRBJ2-7; TRBD2 fits 16 bases in the junction. The sequencing input was naive CD4+ T cells from PBMCs. The cell subset or site label, read with the paper, signifies: CD45RA+ positively selected. The encoded CDR3 is CASSPGPGTSGRAWEQYF. The nucleotide sequence reads as follows: TGTGCCAGCAGTCCGGGACCCGGGACTAGCGGGAGGGCCTGGGAGCAGTACTTC.